The entry below describes one T cell receptor beta chain. Its antigen is undetermined. A junction end diverges from the germline sequence, so it may reflect a read error. The data were obtained in a study of T cell repertoires in cytomegalovirus infection. Turning to the study itself: Public TCR beta signatures provided an indication of both CMV infection and a matching HLA type. Study-wide findings and caveats: Using cumulative public TCR beta family frequency, the authors identified those who carried CMV together with the relevant HLA. Dominating the ex vivo response were TCR beta clonotypes that were CMV-specific and HLA-C-restricted.

In TCRdb, the reads were re-called with MiXCR into one record per CDR3 protein. This table has hundreds of thousands of distinct CDR3 sequences, roughly 24% appearing once. This CDR3 contains 11 residues. CDR1 is SQVTM and CDR2 is ANQGSEA in the germline V gene. The sequence was obtained from a human donor in good health (CMV status not recorded). Some clones in this sample may be carry-over from other donors' samples. The rearrangement uses TRBV29-1 and TRBJ2-2; D is unclear. Sequenced: CD8+ T cells from PBMCs. The CDR3 bases are TGCTGCGTGCAGGAATCCGGGGAGCTGTTTTTT. This translates into CCVQESGELFF.